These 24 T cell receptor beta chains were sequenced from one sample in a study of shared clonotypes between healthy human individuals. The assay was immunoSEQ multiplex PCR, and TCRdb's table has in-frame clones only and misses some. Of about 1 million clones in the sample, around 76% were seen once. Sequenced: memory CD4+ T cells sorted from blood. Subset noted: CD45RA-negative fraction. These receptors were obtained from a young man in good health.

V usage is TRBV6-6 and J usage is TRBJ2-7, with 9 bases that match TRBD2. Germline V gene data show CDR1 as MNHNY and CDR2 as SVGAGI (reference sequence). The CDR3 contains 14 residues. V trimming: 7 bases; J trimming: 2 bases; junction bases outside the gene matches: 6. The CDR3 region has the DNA TGTGCCAGCATGATTGCGGGAGGGACCTACGAGCAGTACTTC. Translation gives CASMIAGGTYEQYF.

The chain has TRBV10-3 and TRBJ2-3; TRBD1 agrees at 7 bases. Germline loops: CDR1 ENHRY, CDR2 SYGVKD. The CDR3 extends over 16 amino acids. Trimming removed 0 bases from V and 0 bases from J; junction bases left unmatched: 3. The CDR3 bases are TGTGCCATCAGTGAGTCGAGGGGGCGGAGCACAGATACGCAGTATTTT. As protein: CAISESRGRSTDTQYF.

CDR3 nucleotide sequence: TGTGCCAGCAGCGTAGGAAGGGGACAGATTTACAATGAGCAGTTCTTC. Amino acid sequence: CASSVGRGQIYNEQFF. This chain links TRBV9 with TRBJ2-1; 7 bases align to TRBD1. The trim removed 0 bases at V and 4 bases at J, leaving 7 bases unmatched. The CDR3 consists of 16 residues. The germline gives CDR1 SGDLS, CDR2 YYNGEE.

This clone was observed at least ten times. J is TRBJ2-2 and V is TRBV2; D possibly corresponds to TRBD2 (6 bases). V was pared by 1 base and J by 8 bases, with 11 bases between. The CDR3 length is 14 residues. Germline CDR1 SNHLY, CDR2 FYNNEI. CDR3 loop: CASSEEASVGELFF. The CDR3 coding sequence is TGTGCCAGCAGTGAAGAGGCTAGCGTTGGGGAGCTGTTTTTT.

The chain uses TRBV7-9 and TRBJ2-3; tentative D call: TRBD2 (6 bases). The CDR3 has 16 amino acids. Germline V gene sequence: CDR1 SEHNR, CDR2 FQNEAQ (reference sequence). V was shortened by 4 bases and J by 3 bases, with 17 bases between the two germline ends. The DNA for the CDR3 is TGTGCCAGCAGCTATCGTCAGGCGGGACGGACAGATACGCAGTATTTT. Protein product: CASSYRQAGRTDTQYF.

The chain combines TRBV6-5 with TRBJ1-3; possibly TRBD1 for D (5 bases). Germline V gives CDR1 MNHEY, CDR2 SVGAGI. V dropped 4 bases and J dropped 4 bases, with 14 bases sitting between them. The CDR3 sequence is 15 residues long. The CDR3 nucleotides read TGTGCCAGCAGTTCTGGGACCACTATCGGAAACACCATATATTTT. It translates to CASSSGTTIGNTIYF.

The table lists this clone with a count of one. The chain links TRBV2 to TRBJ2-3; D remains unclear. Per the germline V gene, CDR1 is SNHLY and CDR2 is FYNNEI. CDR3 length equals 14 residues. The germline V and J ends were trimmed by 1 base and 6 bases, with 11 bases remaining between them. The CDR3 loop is CASSEVRSGDTQYF. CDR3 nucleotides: TGTGCCAGCAGTGAAGTAAGGAGTGGTGATACGCAGTATTTT.

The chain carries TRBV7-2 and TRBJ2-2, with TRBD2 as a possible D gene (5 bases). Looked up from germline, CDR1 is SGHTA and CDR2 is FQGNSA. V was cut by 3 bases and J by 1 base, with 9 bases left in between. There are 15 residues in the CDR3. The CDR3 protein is CASSLTTLNTGELFF. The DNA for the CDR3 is TGTGCCAGCAGCTTGACTACCTTGAACACCGGGGAGCTGTTTTTT.

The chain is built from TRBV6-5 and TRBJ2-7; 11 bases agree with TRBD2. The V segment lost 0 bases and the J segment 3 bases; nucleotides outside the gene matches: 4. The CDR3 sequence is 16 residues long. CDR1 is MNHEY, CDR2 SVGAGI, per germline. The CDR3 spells CASSYSLAGGSYEQYF. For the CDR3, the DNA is TGTGCCAGCAGTTACTCGCTAGCGGGAGGTAGCTACGAGCAGTACTTC.

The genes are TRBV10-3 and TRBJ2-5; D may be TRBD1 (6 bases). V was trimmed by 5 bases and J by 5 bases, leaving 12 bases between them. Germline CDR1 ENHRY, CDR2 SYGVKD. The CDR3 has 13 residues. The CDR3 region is CAISRGSGETQYF. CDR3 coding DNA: TGTGCCATCAGTAGGGGGTCTGGCGAGACCCAGTACTTC.

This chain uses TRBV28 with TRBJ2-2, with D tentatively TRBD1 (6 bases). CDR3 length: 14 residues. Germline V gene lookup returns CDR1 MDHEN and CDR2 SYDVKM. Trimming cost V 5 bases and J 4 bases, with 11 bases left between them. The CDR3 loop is CASSPLQGTGELFF. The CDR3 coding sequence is TGTGCCAGCAGTCCACTACAGGGCACCGGGGAGCTGTTTTTT.

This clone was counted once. The DNA for the CDR3 is TGTGCCAGCCGAAAGGCTAGCGGGGTGAACACCGGGGAGCTGTTTTTT. Amino acid sequence: CASRKASGVNTGELFF. The chain has TRBV13 and TRBJ2-2; TRBD2 agrees at 9 bases. This CDR3 contains 16 residues. The junction had 8 bases not matched to a gene; V was cut back by 8 bases and J by 1 base. CDR1 PRHDT and CDR2 FYEKMQ come from the germline V gene (reference sequence). Complete variable domain (other parts from reference TRBV13 and TRBJ2-2): AAGVIQSPRHLIKEKRETATLKCYPIPRHDTVYWYQQGPGQDPQFLISFYEKMQSDKGSIPDRFSAQQFSDYHSELNMSSLELGDSALYFCASRKASGVNTGELFFGEGSRLTVL.

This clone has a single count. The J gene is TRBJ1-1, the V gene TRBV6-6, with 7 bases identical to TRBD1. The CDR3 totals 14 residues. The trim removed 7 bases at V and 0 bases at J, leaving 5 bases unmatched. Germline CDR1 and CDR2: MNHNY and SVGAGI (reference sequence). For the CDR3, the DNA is TGTGCCAGCACTTCCGGGACAGTGAACACTGAAGCTTTCTTT. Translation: CASTSGTVNTEAFF.

This CDR3 reads CASSQDTKTYNEQFF. CDR3 DNA: TGTGCCAGCAGCCAAGACACGAAAACATACAATGAGCAGTTCTTC. The gene calls are TRBV14 and TRBJ2-1; D not certain. Germline-derived CDR1 and CDR2 are SGHDN and FVKESK. V gave up 0 bases and J gave up 4 bases, with 10 bases separating them. The CDR3 is 15 amino acids.

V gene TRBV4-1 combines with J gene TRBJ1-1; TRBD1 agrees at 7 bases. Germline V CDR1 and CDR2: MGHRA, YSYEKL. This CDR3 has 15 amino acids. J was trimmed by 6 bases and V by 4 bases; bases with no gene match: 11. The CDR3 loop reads CASSPYGDSAAEAFF. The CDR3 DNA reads TGCGCCAGCAGCCCTTACGGGGACAGTGCGGCTGAAGCTTTCTTT.

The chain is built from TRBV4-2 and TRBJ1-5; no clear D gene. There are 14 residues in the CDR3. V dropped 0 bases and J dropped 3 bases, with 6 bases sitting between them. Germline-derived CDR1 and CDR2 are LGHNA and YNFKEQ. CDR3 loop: CASSQDTVNQPQHF. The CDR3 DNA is TGTGCCAGCAGCCAAGACACTGTCAATCAGCCCCAGCATTTT.

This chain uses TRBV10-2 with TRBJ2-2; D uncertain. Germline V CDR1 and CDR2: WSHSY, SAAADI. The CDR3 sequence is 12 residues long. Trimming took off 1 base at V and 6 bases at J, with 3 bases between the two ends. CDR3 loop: CASSEFSGELFF. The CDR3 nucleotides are TGCGCCAGCAGTGAGTTTTCCGGGGAGCTGTTTTTT.

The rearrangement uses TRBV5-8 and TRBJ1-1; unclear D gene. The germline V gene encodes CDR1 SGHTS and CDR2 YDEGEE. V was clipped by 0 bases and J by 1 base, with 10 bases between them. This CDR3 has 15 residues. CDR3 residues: CASSLVRHANTEAFF. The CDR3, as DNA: TGTGCCAGCAGCTTGGTGAGACACGCGAACACTGAAGCTTTCTTT.

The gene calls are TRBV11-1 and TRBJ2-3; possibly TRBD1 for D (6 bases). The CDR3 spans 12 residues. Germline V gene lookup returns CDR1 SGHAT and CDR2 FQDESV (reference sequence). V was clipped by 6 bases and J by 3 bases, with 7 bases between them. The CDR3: CASRGATDTQYF. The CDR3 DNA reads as TGTGCCAGCAGGGGGGCTACAGATACGCAGTATTTT.

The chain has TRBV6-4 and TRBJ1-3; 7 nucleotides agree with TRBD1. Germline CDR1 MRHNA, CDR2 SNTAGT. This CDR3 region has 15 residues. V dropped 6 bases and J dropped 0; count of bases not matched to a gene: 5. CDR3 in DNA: TGTGCCAGCAGCGTAGACAGGGCCTCTGGAAACACCATATATTTT. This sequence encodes CASSVDRASGNTIYF.

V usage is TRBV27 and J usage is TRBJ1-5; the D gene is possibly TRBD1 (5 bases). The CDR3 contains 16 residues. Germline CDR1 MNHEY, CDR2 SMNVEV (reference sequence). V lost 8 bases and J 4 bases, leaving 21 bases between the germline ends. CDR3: CASGPREDRLNQPQHF. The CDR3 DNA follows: TGTGCCAGCGGCCCCCGGGAAGACAGATTGAATCAGCCCCAGCATTTT.

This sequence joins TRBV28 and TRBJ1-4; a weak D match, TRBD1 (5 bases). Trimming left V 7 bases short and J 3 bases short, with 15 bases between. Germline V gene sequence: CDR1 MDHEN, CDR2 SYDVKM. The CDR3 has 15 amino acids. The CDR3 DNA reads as TGTGCCAGCATTGGTGGGGGTGCCGCTAATGAAAAACTGTTTTTT. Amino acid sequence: CASIGGGAANEKLFF. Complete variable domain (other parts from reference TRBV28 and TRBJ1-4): DVKVTQSSRYLVKRTGEKVFLECVQDMDHENMFWYRQDPGLGLRLIYFSYDVKMKEKGDIPEGYSVSREKKERFSLILESASTNQTSMYLCASIGGGAANEKLFFGSGTQLSVL.

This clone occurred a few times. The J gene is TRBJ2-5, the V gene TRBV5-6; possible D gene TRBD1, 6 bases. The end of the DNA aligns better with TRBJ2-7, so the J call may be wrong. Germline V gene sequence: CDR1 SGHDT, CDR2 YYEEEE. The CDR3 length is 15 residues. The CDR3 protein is CASSVGHRPTYEQYF. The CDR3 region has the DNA TGTGCCAGCAGCGTGGGACACCGGCCAACCTACGAGCAGTACTTC.

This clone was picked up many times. CDR3 protein: CASSQDVVSAQHF. In nucleotides, the CDR3 is TGTGCCAGCAGCCAAGACGTCGTATCCGCCCAGCATTTT. The gene calls are TRBV14 and TRBJ1-5; D is ambiguous. The V gene's germline CDR1 is SGHDN and CDR2 FVKESK. Trimming removed 0 bases at V and 11 bases at J, with 11 bases between. The CDR3 extends over 13 amino acids.